The 26 T cell receptor beta chains below were found in one sample sequenced in a study of blood T cell repertoires in COVID-19 (dated by TCRdb to the early 2020s). Library method: the immunoSEQ multiplex PCR assay. In TCRdb, the immuneACCESS table is reduced to in-frame sequences with V and J assigned. These tables do not hold every clone; where another copy was compared, an unresolved V gene accounts for under half, and the others remain unexplained. Across this sample there are about 180,000 clones, with about 88% seen only once. The ten largest clones add up to less than 3.5% of the sample. Material: peripheral blood. Receptors were obtained from a woman in her twenties or thirties with active or convalescent COVID-19.

The gene calls are TRBV5-1 and TRBJ1-2, with TRBD1 matching 10 bases. The germline V gene encodes CDR1 SGHRS and CDR2 YFSETQ. V gave up 3 bases and J gave up 5 bases; unmatched junction bases: 10. This CDR3 region has 16 residues. CDR3 in amino acids: CASSSPSRDRGYGYTF. CDR3 DNA sequence: TGCGCCAGCAGCTCACCCTCCCGGGACAGGGGATATGGCTACACCTTC.

The V gene is TRBV10-2, the J gene TRBJ1-2; 7 bases align to TRBD1. Germline V CDR1 and CDR2: WSHSY, SAAADI. The CDR3 covers 14 residues. V was clipped by 3 bases and J by 3 bases; unmatched bases: 4. This CDR3 reads CASSDTGAHYGYTF. In DNA form, the CDR3 reads TGCGCCAGCAGTGATACAGGGGCCCACTATGGCTACACCTTC.

The rearrangement joins TRBV6-5 to TRBJ1-3, with 8 bases fitting TRBD1. The CDR3 is made up of 15 amino acids. CDR1 MNHEY and CDR2 SVGAGI come from the germline V gene. V was pared by 6 bases and J by 4 bases, with 8 bases of the junction left unmatched. The CDR3, as DNA: TGTGCCAGCAGCTACAGACAGGGGTACGGAAACACCATATATTTT. Its protein is CASSYRQGYGNTIYF.

V is TRBV4-1 and J is TRBJ1-2; 7 bases line up with TRBD1. Germline trimming cut 1 base from V and 4 bases from J; bases unmatched to any gene: 3. The CDR3 runs 14 residues. Germline V CDR1 and CDR2: MGHRA, YSYEKL. The CDR3 nucleotides are TGCGCCAGCAGCCAAGGACAGGGATCCTATGGCTACACCTTC. Amino acid sequence: CASSQGQGSYGYTF.

The chain joins TRBV18 to TRBJ2-5; 7 bases map to TRBD1. Germline V gives CDR1 KGHSH, CDR2 LQKENI. This CDR3 comprises 15 residues. After removal of 3 bases from V and 2 bases from J, the junction contained 6 bases not matched to a gene. The CDR3 sequence: CASSPVQGRQETQYF. The CDR3 nucleotides read TGTGCCAGCTCACCGGTACAGGGGCGGCAAGAGACCCAGTACTTC.

This rearrangement joins TRBV5-5 to TRBJ1-2; D is uncertain. Germline V gives CDR1 SGHKS, CDR2 YYEKEE (reference sequence). CDR3 length: 15 residues. V lost 0 bases and J 3 bases, leaving 12 bases between the germline ends. The CDR3 DNA reads TGTGCCAGCAGCTTGGACCGACACAGCTACTATGGCTACACCTTC. It specifies CASSLDRHSYYGYTF.

The rearrangement uses TRBV27 and TRBJ2-1; TRBD2 is a possible D gene (6 bases). Trimming took 5 bases from V and 0 from J, leaving 14 bases between them. CDR1 and CDR2 from the germline V gene are MNHEY and SMNVEV (reference sequence). This CDR3 comprises 16 residues. CDR3 protein: CASSPPGLSSYNEQFF. Written as DNA, the CDR3 is TGTGCCAGCAGTCCCCCGGGACTGTCCTCCTACAATGAGCAGTTCTTC.

J is TRBJ2-7 and V is TRBV11-2, with TRBD1 as a possible D gene (6 bases). The CDR3 has 16 amino acids. CDR1 is SGHAT and CDR2 is FQNNGV in the germline V gene. Between the trimmed V and J ends, which lost 0 bases and 0 bases, there was a span of 12 bases. In DNA form, the CDR3 reads TGTGCCAGCAGCTTAGATTCGGGACATCTCTCCTACGAGCAGTACTTC. This gives the protein CASSLDSGHLSYEQYF.

The chain has TRBV11-2 and TRBJ2-1, with D possibly TRBD1 on 6 matching bases. The germline CDR1 and CDR2 sequences are SGHAT and FQNNGV. Between the trimmed V and J ends, which lost 3 bases and 6 bases, there was a span of 12 bases. The length of the CDR3 is 14 residues. The CDR3 sequence is CASSFRDNVNEQFF. Here the CDR3 DNA reads TGTGCCAGCAGCTTCAGGGACAACGTCAATGAGCAGTTCTTC.

V is TRBV6-6 and J is TRBJ2-1, with TRBD2 identical over 10 bases. The V segment lost 3 bases and the J segment 10 bases; nucleotides outside the gene matches: 9. The CDR3 runs 15 residues. Germline loops: CDR1 MNHNY, CDR2 SVGAGI (reference sequence). The CDR3, as DNA: TGTGCCAGCAGTTATTCAGCGGGAGGGCCGAGCGAGCAGTTCTTC. Its translation is CASSYSAGGPSEQFF.

V gene TRBV1 combines with J gene TRBJ2-1; the table names TRBD2, a call not compared with the DNA. TRBV1 is recorded as a pseudogene. The CDR3 length is 19 residues. CDR3: CTSPPELAGGCGTYNEQFF. CDR3 DNA sequence: TGCACCAGCCCTCCGGAACTAGCGGGAGGTTGCGGGACTTACAATGAGCAGTTCTTC.

The genes are TRBV6-5 and TRBJ1-2, with D maybe TRBD1 (5 bases). This CDR3 has 14 residues. With 2 bases removed from V and 4 bases from J, the gap between germline ends came to 11 bases. The germline CDR1 and CDR2 sequences are MNHEY and SVGAGI. The CDR3 here is CASSYSGAGYGYTF. The CDR3 DNA is TGTGCCAGCAGTTACAGTGGGGCTGGCTATGGCTACACCTTC.

The gene calls are TRBV3-1 (or the pseudogene TRBV3-2) and TRBJ1-2; 8 nucleotides line up with TRBD1. CDR1 is LGHDT, CDR2 YNNKEL, per germline (reference sequence). V trimming: 4 bases; J trimming: 8 bases; junction bases outside the gene matches: 6. CDR3 size: 13 residues. Written as DNA, the CDR3 is TGTGCCAGCAGCCCAGGGACAGGTAAAGGCTACACCTTC. Its translation is CASSPGTGKGYTF.

The chain recombines TRBV10-2 with TRBJ2-5; 7 bases agree with TRBD2. Germline assignment: CDR1 WSHSY and CDR2 SAAADI. The CDR3 runs 16 residues. With V trimmed by 0 bases and J by 4 bases, 8 bases remained unmatched. DNA for the CDR3: TGCGCCAGCAGTGAGTCGAATTGGGGGGGACGAGAGACCCAGTACTTC. Residues: CASSESNWGGRETQYF.

The V call is TRBV27, the J call TRBJ2-1; D might be TRBD1 (6 bases). The V and J ends lost 3 bases and 15 bases respectively, with 18 bases between them. The germline gives CDR1 MNHEY, CDR2 SMNVEV (reference sequence). This CDR3 spans 13 amino acids. CDR3 amino acids: CASSLKTGTRTFF. The CDR3 nucleotides read TGTGCCAGCAGTTTGAAAACCGGGACAAGGACGTTCTTC.

This chain connects TRBV28 to TRBJ1-3; D is perhaps TRBD1 (6 bases). The germline gives CDR1 MDHEN, CDR2 SYDVKM. This CDR3 spans 14 amino acids. Trimming removed 6 bases from V and 2 bases from J, with 11 bases in between. The CDR3 sequence is CASSHREPGNTIYF. The CDR3 region has the DNA TGTGCCAGCAGCCACAGGGAGCCTGGAAACACCATATATTTT. The full variable domain, with the rest looked up from reference TRBV28 and TRBJ1-3, is DVKVTQSSRYLVKRTGEKVFLECVQDMDHENMFWYRQDPGLGLRLIYFSYDVKMKEKGDIPEGYSVSREKKERFSLILESASTNQTSMYLCASSHREPGNTIYFGEGSWLTVV.

The chain links TRBV24-1 to TRBJ1-4, with D unresolved. This CDR3 region has 14 residues. V lost 7 bases, J lost 8 bases, and 16 bases lay in between. Per the germline V gene, CDR1 is KGHDR and CDR2 is SFDVKD. For the CDR3, the DNA is TGTGCCACCAGAGGGCCCGCCTCGGGAGAAAAACTGTTTTTT. Its protein is CATRGPASGEKLFF.

The chain recombines TRBV19 with TRBJ1-1, with D maybe TRBD1 (5 bases). Germline V CDR1 and CDR2: LNHDA, SQIVND (reference sequence). V gave up 3 bases and J gave up 1 base, with 9 bases separating them. This CDR3 region has 14 residues. The DNA for the CDR3 is TGTGCCAGTAGTATGGGCAGGGAGAACACTGAAGCTTTCTTT. Protein product: CASSMGRENTEAFF.

The genes are TRBV10-3 and TRBJ2-1, with 11 positions matching TRBD2. Unmatched junction bases numbered 3, after V lost 10 bases and J lost 4 bases. Germline loops: CDR1 ENHRY, CDR2 SYGVKD. The CDR3 contains 13 residues. The CDR3 coding sequence is TGTGCCACGACTAGCGGGGTTTACAATGAGCAGTTCTTC. Amino acids: CATTSGVYNEQFF.

The rearrangement joins TRBV19 to TRBJ1-1, with a tentative D call TRBD1 (5 bases). The CDR3 consists of 12 residues. Germline CDR1 is LNHDA and CDR2 is SQIVND (reference sequence). Trimming left V 3 bases short and J 12 bases short, with 14 bases between. CDR3 sequence reads: CASSIAGHESFF. CDR3 coding DNA: TGTGCCAGTAGTATCGCGGGGCACGAGTCTTTCTTT. The full variable domain, its missing parts supplied by reference TRBV19 and TRBJ1-1, is DGGITQSPKYLFRKEGQNVTLSCEQNLNHDAMYWYRQDPGQGLRLIYYSQIVNDFQKGDIAEGYSVSREKKESFPLTVTSAQKNPTAFYLCASSIAGHESFFGQGTRLTVV.

The chain carries TRBV6-5 and TRBJ2-1; 7 bases map to TRBD1. Germline-derived CDR1 and CDR2 are MNHEY and SVGAGI. V was pared by 6 bases and J by 8 bases, with 10 bases of the junction left unmatched. There are 14 residues in the CDR3. CDR3 DNA sequence: TGTGCCAGCAGCCAGCAAGGGGGCCCCTATGAGCAGTTCTTC. Translating it yields CASSQQGGPYEQFF.

The rearrangement links TRBV10-2 to TRBJ2-5, with D possibly matching TRBD1 (6 bases). This CDR3 is 14 amino acids long. The V gene lost 0 bases and the J gene lost 4 bases, with 9 bases spanning the gap. Germline CDR1 is WSHSY and CDR2 is SAAADI. The CDR3 nucleotides are TGCGCCAGCAGTGAGTCGAGCAGGGGAGAGACCCAGTACTTC. Translated: CASSESSRGETQYF.

This chain connects TRBV6-5 to TRBJ2-5, with D maybe TRBD2 (6 bases). The V gene's germline CDR1 is MNHEY and CDR2 SVGAGI. Trimming shortened V by 1 base and J by 3 bases, and 9 bases separated the two germline ends. There are 14 residues in the CDR3. The CDR3 nucleotides are TGTGCCAGCAGTTACTACGGGAGAAAAGAGACCCAGTACTTC. This gives the protein CASSYYGRKETQYF.

This clone was counted only a few times. The rearrangement uses TRBV19 and TRBJ1-3; D is undetermined. Trimming removed 3 bases from V and 0 bases from J, with 9 bases in between. This CDR3 is built from 15 residues. In germline, CDR1 is LNHDA, CDR2 SQIVND (reference sequence). Here the CDR3 reads CASSMGAGSGNTIYF. In DNA, the CDR3 is TGTGCCAGTAGTATGGGAGCGGGCTCTGGAAACACCATATATTTT. Complete variable domain (other parts from reference TRBV19 and TRBJ1-3): DGGITQSPKYLFRKEGQNVTLSCEQNLNHDAMYWYRQDPGQGLRLIYYSQIVNDFQKGDIAEGYSVSREKKESFPLTVTSAQKNPTAFYLCASSMGAGSGNTIYFGEGSWLTVV.

The CDR3 here is CASSQTFQGKDYGYTF. CDR3 DNA sequence: TGTGCCAGCAGCCAGACTTTCCAGGGGAAGGACTATGGCTACACCTTC. This chain links TRBV3-1 (or the pseudogene TRBV3-2) with TRBJ1-2; D perhaps matches TRBD1 (6 bases). V was pared by 3 bases and J by 3 bases, with 17 bases between. The germline gives CDR1 LGHDT, CDR2 YNNKEL (reference sequence). The CDR3 has 16 amino acids.

This chain connects TRBV6-1 to TRBJ1-5; D uncertain. The ends were cut back, 2 bases at V and 2 bases at J, with 22 bases in the middle. The CDR3 is 19 residues long. Germline V gene lookup returns CDR1 MNHNS and CDR2 SASEGT. The CDR3 nucleotides are TGTGCCAGCAGTGAATGGGGAGCGGGCCAGTTAAGGGGCAATCAGCCCCAGCATTTT. Its translation: CASSEWGAGQLRGNQPQHF.